The clone carrying this T cell receptor (beta chain) appeared a few times. The entry originates in a study of memory CD4+ T cells and cytomegalovirus serostatus. TCRdb's table, derived via immunoSEQ multiplex PCR, lists solely in-frame clones and lacks some. The data contain about 41,000 clones, roughly 77% of them singletons. The V gene end was trimmed by 4 bases and the J gene end by 1 base; junction bases not matched to a gene: 5. Germline-derived CDR1 and CDR2 are SGHRS and YFSETQ. This CDR3 region has 14 residues. The sort gate was single viable CD3+CD4+CD8-CD45RO+ cells for memory CD4+ T cells. The chain employs TRBV5-1 and TRBJ2-7; 7 bases fit TRBD2. This receptor was identified in an adult in good health and CMV-seronegative. Specimen: memory CD4+ T cells from blood. The CDR3 region is CASSLIAGSYEQYF. For the CDR3, the DNA is TGCGCCAGCAGCCTAATAGCGGGTTCCTACGAGCAGTACTTC. Together with reference TRBV5-1 and TRBJ2-7, the CDR3 gives the full variable domain: KAGVTQTPRYLIKTRGQQVTLSCSPISGHRSVSWYQQTPGQGLQFLFEYFSETQRNKGNFPGRFSGRQFSNSRSEMNVSTLELGDSALYLCASSLIAGSYEQYFGPGTRLTVT.